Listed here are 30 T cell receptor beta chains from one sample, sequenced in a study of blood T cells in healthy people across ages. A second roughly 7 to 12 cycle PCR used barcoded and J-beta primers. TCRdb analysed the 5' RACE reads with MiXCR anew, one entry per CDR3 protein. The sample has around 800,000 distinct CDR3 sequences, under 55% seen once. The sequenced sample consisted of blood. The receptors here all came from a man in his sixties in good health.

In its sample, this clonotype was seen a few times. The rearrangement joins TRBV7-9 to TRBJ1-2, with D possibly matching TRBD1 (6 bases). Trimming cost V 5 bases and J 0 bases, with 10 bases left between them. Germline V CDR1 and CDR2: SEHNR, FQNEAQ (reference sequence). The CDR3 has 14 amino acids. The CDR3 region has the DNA TGTGCCAGCAGCCGGGACAACGCTAACTATGGCTACACCTTC. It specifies CASSRDNANYGYTF.

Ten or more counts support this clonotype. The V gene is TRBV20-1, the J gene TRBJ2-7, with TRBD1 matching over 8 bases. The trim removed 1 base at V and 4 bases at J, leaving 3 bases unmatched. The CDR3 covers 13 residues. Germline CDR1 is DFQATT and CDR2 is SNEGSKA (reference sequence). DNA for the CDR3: TGCAGTGCTAGAGGACAGGGGAGTTACGAGCAGTACTTC. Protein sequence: CSARGQGSYEQYF.

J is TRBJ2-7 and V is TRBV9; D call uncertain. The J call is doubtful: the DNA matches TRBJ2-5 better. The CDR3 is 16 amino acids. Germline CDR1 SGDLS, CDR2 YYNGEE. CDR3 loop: CASSVGGAWGQETQYF. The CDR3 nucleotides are TGTGCCAGCAGCGTAGGAGGAGCGTGGGGTCAAGAGACCCAGTACTTC.

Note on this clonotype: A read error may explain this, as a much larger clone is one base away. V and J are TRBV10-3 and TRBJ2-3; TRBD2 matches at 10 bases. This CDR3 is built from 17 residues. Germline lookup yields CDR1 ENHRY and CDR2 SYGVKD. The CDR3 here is CAISPSGGASATDAQYF. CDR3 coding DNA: TGTGCCATCAGCCCAAGCGGGGGGGCGTCCGCCACAGATGCGCAGTATTTT.

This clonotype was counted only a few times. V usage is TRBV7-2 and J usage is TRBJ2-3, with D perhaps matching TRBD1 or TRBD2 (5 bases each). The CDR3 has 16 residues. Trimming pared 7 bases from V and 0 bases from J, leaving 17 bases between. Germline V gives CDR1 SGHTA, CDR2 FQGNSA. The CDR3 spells CASTKGSGRSTDTQYF. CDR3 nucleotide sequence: TGTGCCAGCACGAAGGGGAGCGGTCGAAGCACAGATACGCAGTATTTT.

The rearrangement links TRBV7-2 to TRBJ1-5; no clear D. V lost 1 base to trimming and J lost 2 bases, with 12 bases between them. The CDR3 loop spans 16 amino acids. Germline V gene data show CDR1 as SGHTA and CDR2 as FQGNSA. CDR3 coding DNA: TGTGCCAGCAGCTTAGAGGGCACACGAGGCAATCAGCCCCAGCATTTT. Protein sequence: CASSLEGTRGNQPQHF.

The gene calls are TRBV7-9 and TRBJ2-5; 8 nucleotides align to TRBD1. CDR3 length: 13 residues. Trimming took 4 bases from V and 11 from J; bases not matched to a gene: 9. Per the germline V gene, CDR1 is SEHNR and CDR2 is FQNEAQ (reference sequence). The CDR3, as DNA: TGTGCCAGCAGCTGGAGACAGGGGCAGGAGCAGTACTTC. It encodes CASSWRQGQEQYF.

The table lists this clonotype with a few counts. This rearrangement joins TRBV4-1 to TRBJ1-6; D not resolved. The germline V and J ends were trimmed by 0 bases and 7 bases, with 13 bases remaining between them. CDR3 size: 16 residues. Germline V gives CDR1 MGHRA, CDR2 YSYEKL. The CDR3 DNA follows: TGCGCCAGCAGCCAAGACAAAGTCAGTCTCAATTCACCCCTCCACTTT. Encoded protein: CASSQDKVSLNSPLHF.

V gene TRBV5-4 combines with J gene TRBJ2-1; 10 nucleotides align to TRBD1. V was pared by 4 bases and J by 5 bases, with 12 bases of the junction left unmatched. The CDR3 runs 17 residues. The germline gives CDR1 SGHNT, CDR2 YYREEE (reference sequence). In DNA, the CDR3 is TGTGCCAGCAGCAAAGTTACTCGACAGGGGGCCCACAATGAGCAGTTCTTC. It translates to CASSKVTRQGAHNEQFF.

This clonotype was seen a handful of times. This chain's CDR3 is CASSPNRGGNQPQHF. CDR3 nucleotides: TGTGCCAGCAGTCCAAACAGGGGTGGCAATCAGCCCCAGCATTTT. V gene TRBV12-3 or TRBV12-4 combines with J gene TRBJ1-5, with 7 bases aligning to TRBD1. The CDR3 length is 15 residues. J lost 2 bases, V lost 5 bases, and 6 bases had no gene match.

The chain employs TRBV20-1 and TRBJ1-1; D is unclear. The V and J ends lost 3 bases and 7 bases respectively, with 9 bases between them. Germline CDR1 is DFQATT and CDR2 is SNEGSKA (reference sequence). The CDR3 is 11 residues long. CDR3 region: CSASYSSEAFF. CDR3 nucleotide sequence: TGCAGTGCTAGCTACAGTAGTGAAGCTTTCTTT.

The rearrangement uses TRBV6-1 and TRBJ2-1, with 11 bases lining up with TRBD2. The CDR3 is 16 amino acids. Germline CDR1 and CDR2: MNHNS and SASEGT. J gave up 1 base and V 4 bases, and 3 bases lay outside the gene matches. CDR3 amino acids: CASSGSGGGSYNEQFF. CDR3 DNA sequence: TGTGCCAGCAGTGGTAGCGGGGGGGGTTCCTACAATGAGCAGTTCTTC.

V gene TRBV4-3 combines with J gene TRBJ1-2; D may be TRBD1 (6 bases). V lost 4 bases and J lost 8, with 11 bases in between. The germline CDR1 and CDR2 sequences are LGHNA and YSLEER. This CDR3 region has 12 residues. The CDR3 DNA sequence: TGCGCCAGCAGCCTTGGGGGCCAGGGCTACACCTTC. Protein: CASSLGGQGYTF.

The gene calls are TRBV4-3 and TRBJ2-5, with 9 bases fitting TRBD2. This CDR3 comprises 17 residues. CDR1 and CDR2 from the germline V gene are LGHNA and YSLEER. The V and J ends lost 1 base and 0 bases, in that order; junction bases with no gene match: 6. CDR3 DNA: TGCGCCAGCAGCCAAGGTTCTAGCGGGACTCACCAAGAGACCCAGTACTTC. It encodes CASSQGSSGTHQETQYF.

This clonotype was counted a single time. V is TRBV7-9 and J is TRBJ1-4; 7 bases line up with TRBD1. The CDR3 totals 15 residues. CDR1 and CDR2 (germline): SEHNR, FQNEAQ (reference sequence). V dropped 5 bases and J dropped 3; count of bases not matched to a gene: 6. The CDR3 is CASSTDGTANEKLFF. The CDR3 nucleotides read TGTGCCAGCAGCACGGATGGGACAGCTAATGAAAAACTGTTTTTT.

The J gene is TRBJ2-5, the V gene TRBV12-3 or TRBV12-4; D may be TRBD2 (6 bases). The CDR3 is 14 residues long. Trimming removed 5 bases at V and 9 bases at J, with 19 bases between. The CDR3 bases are TGTGCCAGCAGTCCCGGGACTCTTCCGGTGGCCCAGTACTTC. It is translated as CASSPGTLPVAQYF.

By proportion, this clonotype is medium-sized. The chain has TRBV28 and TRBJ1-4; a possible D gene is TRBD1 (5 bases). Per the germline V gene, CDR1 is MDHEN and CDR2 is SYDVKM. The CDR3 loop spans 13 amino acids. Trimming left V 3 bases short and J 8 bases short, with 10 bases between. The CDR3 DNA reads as TGTGCCAGCAGTTTTAGGGGCGGCGAAAAACTGTTTTTT. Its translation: CASSFRGGEKLFF.

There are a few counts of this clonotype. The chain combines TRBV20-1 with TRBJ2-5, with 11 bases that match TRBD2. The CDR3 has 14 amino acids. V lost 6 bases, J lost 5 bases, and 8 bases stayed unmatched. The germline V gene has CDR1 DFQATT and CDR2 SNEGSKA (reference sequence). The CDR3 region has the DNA TGCAGTGCCCTCACGACTAGCGGGGCCGAGACCCAGTACTTC. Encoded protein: CSALTTSGAETQYF.

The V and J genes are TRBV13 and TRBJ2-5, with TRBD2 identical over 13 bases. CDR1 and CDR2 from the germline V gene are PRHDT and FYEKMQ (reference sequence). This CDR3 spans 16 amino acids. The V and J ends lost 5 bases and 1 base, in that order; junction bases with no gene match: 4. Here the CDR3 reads CASSPTSGGAQETQYF. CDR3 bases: TGTGCCAGCAGCCCAACTAGCGGGGGGGCCCAAGAGACCCAGTACTTC.

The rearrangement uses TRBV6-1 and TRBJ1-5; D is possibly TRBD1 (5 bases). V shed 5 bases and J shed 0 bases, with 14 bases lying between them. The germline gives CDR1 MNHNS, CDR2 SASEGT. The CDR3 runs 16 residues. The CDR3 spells CASSSQGVYSNQPQHF. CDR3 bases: TGTGCCAGCAGTAGTCAGGGCGTGTATAGCAATCAGCCCCAGCATTTT.

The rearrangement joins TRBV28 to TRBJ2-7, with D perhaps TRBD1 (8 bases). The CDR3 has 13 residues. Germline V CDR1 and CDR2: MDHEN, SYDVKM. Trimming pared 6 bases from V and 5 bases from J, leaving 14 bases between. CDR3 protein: CASRDTGGDEQYF. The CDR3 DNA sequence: TGTGCCAGCAGGGACACAGGGGGGGACGAGCAGTACTTC.

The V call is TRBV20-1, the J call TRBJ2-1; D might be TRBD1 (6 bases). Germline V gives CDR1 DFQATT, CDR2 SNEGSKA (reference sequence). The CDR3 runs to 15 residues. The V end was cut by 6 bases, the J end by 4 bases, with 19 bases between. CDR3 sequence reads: CSARLPGASYNEQFF. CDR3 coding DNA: TGCAGTGCACGACTCCCAGGGGCCTCGTACAATGAGCAGTTCTTC.

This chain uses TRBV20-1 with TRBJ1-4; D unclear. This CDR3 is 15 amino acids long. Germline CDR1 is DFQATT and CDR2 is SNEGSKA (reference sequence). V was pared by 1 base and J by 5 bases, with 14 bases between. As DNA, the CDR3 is TGCAGTGCTAGAGGAGCGAGAGGCAGGAATGAAAAACTGTTTTTT. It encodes CSARGARGRNEKLFF.

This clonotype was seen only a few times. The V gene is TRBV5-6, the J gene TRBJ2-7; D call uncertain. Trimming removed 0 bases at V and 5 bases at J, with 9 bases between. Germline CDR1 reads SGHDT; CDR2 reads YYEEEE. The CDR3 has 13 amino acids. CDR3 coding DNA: TGTGCCAGCAGCTTGGTATCCGGTGACGAGCAGTACTTC. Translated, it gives CASSLVSGDEQYF.

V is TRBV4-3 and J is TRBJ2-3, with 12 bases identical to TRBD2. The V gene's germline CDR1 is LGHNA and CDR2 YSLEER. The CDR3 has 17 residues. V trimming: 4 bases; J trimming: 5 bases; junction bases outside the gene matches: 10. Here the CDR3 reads CASSLRRTSGAGDTQYF. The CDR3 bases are TGCGCCAGCAGCCTCCGACGGACTAGCGGGGCGGGAGATACGCAGTATTTT.

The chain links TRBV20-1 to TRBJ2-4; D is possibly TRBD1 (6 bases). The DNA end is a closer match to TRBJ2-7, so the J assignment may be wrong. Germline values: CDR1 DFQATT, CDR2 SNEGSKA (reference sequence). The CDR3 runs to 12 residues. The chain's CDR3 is CSASLGGCEQYF. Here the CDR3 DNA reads TGCAGTGCCTCCCTTGGGGGCTGCGAGCAGTACTTC.

CDR3 region: CASTSVYYEQYF. As DNA, the CDR3 is TGTGCCAGCACCTCGGTCTACTACGAGCAGTACTTC. The V gene is TRBV2, the J gene TRBJ2-7; no clear D. The CDR3 is 12 amino acids. V lost 7 bases to trimming and J lost 3 bases, with 10 bases between them. From germline, CDR1 is SNHLY and CDR2 FYNNEI.

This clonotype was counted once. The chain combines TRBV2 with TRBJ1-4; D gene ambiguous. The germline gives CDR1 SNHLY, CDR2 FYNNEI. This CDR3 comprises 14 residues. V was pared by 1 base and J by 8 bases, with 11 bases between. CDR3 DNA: TGTGCCAGCAGTGAAGGGTCGGGGAGGGAAAAACTGTTTTTT. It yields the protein CASSEGSGREKLFF.

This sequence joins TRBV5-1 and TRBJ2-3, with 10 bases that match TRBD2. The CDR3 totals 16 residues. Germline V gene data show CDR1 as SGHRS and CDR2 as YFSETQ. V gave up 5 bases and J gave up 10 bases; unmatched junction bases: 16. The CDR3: CASSHSGGTLPLAQYF. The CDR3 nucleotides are TGCGCCAGCAGTCATAGCGGGGGGACACTCCCTCTCGCGCAGTATTTT. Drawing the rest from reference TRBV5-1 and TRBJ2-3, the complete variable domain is KAGVTQTPRYLIKTRGQQVTLSCSPISGHRSVSWYQQTPGQGLQFLFEYFSETQRNKGNFPGRFSGRQFSNSRSEMNVSTLELGDSALYLCASSHSGGTLPLAQYFGPGTRLTVL.

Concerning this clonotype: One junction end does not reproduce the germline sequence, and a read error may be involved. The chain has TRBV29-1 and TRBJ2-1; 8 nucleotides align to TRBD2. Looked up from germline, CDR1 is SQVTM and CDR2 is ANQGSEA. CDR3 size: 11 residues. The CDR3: CSVGGANKQFF. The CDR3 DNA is TGCAGCGTCGGGGGGGCCAATAAGCAGTTCTTC.